The clone carrying this T cell receptor (beta chain) was seen more than once but under ten times. Antigen specificity is unknown. These data originate in a study of cytomegalovirus exposure and HLA in healthy donors. Study-wide results and caveats: CMV serostatus was the sole immune exposure data available. In a later analysis, across HLA loci, associated TCR counts were highest for DRB1, lowest for HLA-C.

Although they were nominally healthy when sampled, donors likely had unrecorded immune exposures. The PCR was carried out with 60 Vbeta primers and 13 Jbeta primers. Measured with immunoSEQ multiplex PCR; TCRdb has only the in-frame clones, and not every one. The sample lists about 130,000 clones, about 72% occurring once. The junction had 7 bases not matched to a gene; V was cut back by 5 bases and J by 0 bases. This CDR3 contains 16 residues. Germline CDR1 is SGHVS and CDR2 is FQNEAQ. The chain uses TRBV7-8 and TRBJ1-5, with 7 bases aligning to TRBD1. This receptor was taken from a female donor in good health and CMV-seronegative. The sequenced material came from PBMCs. Here the CDR3 reads CASSRDRAGSNQPQHF. Written as DNA, the CDR3 is TGTGCCAGCAGCCGAGACAGGGCGGGTAGCAATCAGCCCCAGCATTTT.